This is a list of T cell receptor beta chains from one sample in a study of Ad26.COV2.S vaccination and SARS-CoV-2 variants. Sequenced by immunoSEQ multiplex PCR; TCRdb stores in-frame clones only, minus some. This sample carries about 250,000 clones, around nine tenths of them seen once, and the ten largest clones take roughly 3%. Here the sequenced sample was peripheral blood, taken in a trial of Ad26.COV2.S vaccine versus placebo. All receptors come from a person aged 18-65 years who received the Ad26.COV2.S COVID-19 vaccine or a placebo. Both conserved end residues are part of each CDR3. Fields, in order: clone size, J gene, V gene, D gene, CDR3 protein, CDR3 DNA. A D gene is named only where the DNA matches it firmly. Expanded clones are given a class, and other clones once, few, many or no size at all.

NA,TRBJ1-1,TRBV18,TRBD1,CASSPSTGRAEAFF,TGTGCCAGCTCACCATCGACAGGGAGGGCTGAAGCTTTCTTT
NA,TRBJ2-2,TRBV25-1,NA,CASSDYRDPGELFF,TGTGCCAGCAGTGATTACAGGGACCCGGGGGAGCTGTTTTTT
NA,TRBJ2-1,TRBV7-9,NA,CASSRQSHEQFF,TGTGCCAGCAGCCGACAGTCGCATGAGCAGTTCTTC
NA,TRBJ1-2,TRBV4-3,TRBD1,CASSQDTGGTYGYTF,TGCGCCAGCAGCCAAGATACAGGGGGCACCTATGGCTACACCTTC
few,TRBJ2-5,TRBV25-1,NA,CASSESNRKETQYF,TGTGCCAGCAGTGAATCCAACAGAAAAGAGACCCAGTACTTC
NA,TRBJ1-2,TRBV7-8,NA,CASSAATDYGYTF,TGTGCCAGCAGCGCAGCCACGGACTATGGCTACACCTTC
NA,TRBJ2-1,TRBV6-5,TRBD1,CASSYDRGDHNEQFF,TGTGCCAGCAGTTACGACAGGGGGGACCACAATGAGCAGTTCTTC
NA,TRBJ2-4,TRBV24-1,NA,CATSGIVAKNIQYF,TGTGCCACCAGTGGAATAGTAGCCAAAAACATTCAGTACTTC
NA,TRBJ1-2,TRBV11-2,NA,CASTSLRGRSYGYTF,TGTGCCAGCACCTCTTTAAGGGGCCGAAGCTATGGCTACACCTTC
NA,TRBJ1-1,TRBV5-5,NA,CASSLTPGDPEAFF,TGTGCCAGCAGCTTAACCCCGGGGGACCCCGAAGCTTTCTTT
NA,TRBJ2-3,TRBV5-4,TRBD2,CASSSGAGTDTQYF,TGTGCCAGCAGCTCGGGAGCGGGGACAGATACGCAGTATTTT
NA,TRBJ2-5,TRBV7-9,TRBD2,CASSFLAGGVRETQYF,TGTGCCAGCAGCTTCCTAGCGGGGGGAGTAAGAGAGACCCAGTACTTC
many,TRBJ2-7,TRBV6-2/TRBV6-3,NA,CASSYRGGAVFRYEQYF,TGTGCCAGCAGTTACCGTGGGGGTGCGGTTTTTAGGTACGAGCAGTACTTC
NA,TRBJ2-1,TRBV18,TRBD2,CASSPLSAGVSYNEQFF,TGTGCCAGCTCACCACTTTCAGCGGGAGTGTCCTACAATGAGCAGTTCTTC
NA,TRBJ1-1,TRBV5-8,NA,CASSLDHSTEAFF,TGTGCCAGCAGCTTGGACCACTCTACTGAAGCTTTCTTT
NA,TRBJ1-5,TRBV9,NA,CASSVFQGGQPQHF,TGTGCCAGCAGCGTATTCCAGGGAGGTCAGCCCCAGCATTTT
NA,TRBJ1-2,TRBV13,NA,CASSESLAGINYGYTF,TGTGCCAGCAGCGAATCCCTGGCAGGGATTAACTATGGCTACACCTTC
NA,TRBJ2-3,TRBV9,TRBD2,CASKAGDGTDTQYF,TGTGCCAGCAAAGCGGGGGACGGCACAGATACGCAGTATTTT
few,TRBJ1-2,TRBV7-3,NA,CASSPEGANYGYTF,TGTGCCAGCAGCCCTGAGGGAGCTAACTATGGCTACACCTTC
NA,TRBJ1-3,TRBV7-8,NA,CASSLGGAGNTIYF,TGTGCCAGCAGCTTAGGGGGGGCTGGAAACACCATATATTTT
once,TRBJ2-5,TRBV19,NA,CASSPRRTGQETQYF,TGTGCCAGTAGTCCGCGCCGGACGGGACAAGAGACCCAGTACTTC
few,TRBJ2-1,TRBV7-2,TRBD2,CASSFSGPNEQFF,TGTGCCAGCAGCTTTAGCGGGCCGAATGAGCAGTTCTTC
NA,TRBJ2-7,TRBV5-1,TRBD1,CASREQGAVYEQYF,TGCGCCAGCAGGGAGCAGGGGGCTGTGTACGAGCAGTACTTC
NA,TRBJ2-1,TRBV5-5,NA,CASSLEVGNNEQFF,TGTGCCAGCAGCTTGGAAGTGGGGAACAATGAGCAGTTCTTC
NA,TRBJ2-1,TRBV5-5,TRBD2,CASSLLTSGGYNEQFF,TGTGCCAGCAGCTTGCTCACTAGCGGGGGCTACAATGAGCAGTTCTTC
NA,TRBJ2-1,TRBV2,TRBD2,CASTGTSGRNEQFF,TGTGCCAGCACTGGGACTAGCGGGAGAAATGAGCAGTTCTTC
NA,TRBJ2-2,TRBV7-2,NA,CASSLELGGTGELFF,TGTGCCAGCAGCTTAGAACTGGGGGGAACCGGGGAGCTGTTTTTT
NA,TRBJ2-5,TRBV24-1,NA,CATSEEGEETQYF,TGTGCCACCAGTGAAGAGGGAGAAGAGACCCAGTACTTC
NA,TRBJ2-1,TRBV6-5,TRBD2,CASSKRGGRNEQFF,TGTGCCAGCAGTAAGCGGGGGGGCCGTAATGAGCAGTTCTTC
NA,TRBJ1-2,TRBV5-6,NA,CASSLSRRVYGYTF,TGTGCCAGCAGCTTGAGTCGGAGGGTCTATGGCTACACCTTC
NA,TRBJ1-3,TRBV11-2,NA,CASSLDRRSGNTIYF,TGTGCCAGCAGCTTAGATCGACGAAGTGGAAACACCATATATTTT
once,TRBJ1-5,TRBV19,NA,CASRNREGNQPQHF,TGTGCCAGTAGGAACAGGGAGGGCAATCAGCCCCAGCATTTT
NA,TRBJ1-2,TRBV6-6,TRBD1,CASSYGTGPYGYTF,TGTGCCAGCAGTTATGGGACAGGACCTTATGGCTACACCTTC
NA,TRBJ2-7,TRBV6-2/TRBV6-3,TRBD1,CASSSWGRQGAAEQYF,TGTGCCAGCAGTTCCTGGGGTCGGCAGGGGGCGGCCGAGCAGTACTTC
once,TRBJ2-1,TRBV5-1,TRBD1,CASSLSASGTGDEQFF,TGCGCCAGCAGCTTGTCCGCCTCCGGGACAGGCGATGAGCAGTTCTTC
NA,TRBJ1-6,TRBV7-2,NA,CASSTVGGSSYNSPLHF,TGTGCCAGCAGCACTGTGGGGGGAAGCTCCTATAATTCACCCCTCCACTTT
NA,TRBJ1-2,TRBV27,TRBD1,CASSLLTGLDNGYTF,TGTGCCAGCAGTTTACTGACAGGGCTAGACAATGGCTACACCTTC
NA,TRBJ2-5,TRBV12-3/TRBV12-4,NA,CASSLPNWGTQYF,TGTGCCAGCAGTTTACCCAATTGGGGGACCCAGTACTTC
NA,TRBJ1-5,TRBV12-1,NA,CASSSTPRRQNQPQHF,TGTGCCAGCAGCTCGACCCCCCGACGGCAAAATCAGCCCCAGCATTTT
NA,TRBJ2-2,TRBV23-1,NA,CASSQILRLWFPGELFF,TGCGCCAGCAGTCAAATCCTCAGGTTATGGTTTCCCGGGGAGCTGTTTTTT
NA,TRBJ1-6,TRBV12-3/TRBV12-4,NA,CASSLGGNSPLHF,TGTGCCAGCAGTTTGGGGGGGAATTCACCCCTCCACTTT
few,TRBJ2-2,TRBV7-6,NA,CASSQTWLTGELFF,TGTGCCAGCAGTCAGACTTGGTTGACCGGGGAGCTGTTTTTT